These 27 T cell receptor beta chains originate from one sample sequenced in a study of blood T cell repertoires in COVID-19. The repertoire was sequenced with immunoSEQ multiplex PCR; TCRdb's copy has only in-frame clones and lacks some. The sample carries roughly 250,000 clones, 82% recorded once. Material for sequencing was peripheral blood. The receptor set was obtained from an elderly woman with acute or convalescent COVID-19.

CDR3 in amino acids: CASSRGASTDTQYF. For the CDR3, the DNA is TGTGCCAGCAGCCGCGGGGCTAGCACAGATACGCAGTATTTT. V and J are TRBV3-1 (or the pseudogene TRBV3-2) and TRBJ2-3; D may be TRBD2 (6 bases). Germline assignment: CDR1 LGHDT and CDR2 YNNKEL (reference sequence). Trimming took 4 bases from V and 0 from J, leaving 8 bases between them. The CDR3 totals 14 residues.

This sequence joins TRBV7-2 and TRBJ1-5; weak D call: TRBD1 (5 bases). Germline CDR1 SGHTA, CDR2 FQGNSA. Deletions cut 6 bases from V and 0 bases from J, with 12 bases between. CDR3 size: 15 residues. The CDR3 nucleotides read TGTGCCAGCAGATTCGACAGTTATAGCAATCAGCCCCAGCATTTT. Residues: CASRFDSYSNQPQHF.

Details on this clone: The identical CDR3 is also encoded by other nucleotide sequences in the sample. The chain uses TRBV5-4 and TRBJ1-2; 7 bases map to TRBD1. The CDR3 has 14 amino acids. Per the germline V gene, CDR1 is SGHNT and CDR2 is YYREEE (reference sequence). J gave up 2 bases and V 0 bases, and 1 base lay outside the gene matches. The CDR3 DNA is TGTGCCAGCAGCTTGGGACAGGGCAACTATGGCTACACCTTC. This sequence encodes CASSLGQGNYGYTF.

The rearrangement joins TRBV19 to TRBJ1-2, with 9 bases aligning to TRBD1. Germline V gene lookup returns CDR1 LNHDA and CDR2 SQIVND (reference sequence). The J segment lost 6 bases and the V segment lost 3 bases, leaving 11 bases of the junction unmatched. The CDR3 spans 16 residues. CDR3 loop: CASSMTGTGIINGYTF. The CDR3 coding sequence is TGTGCCAGTAGTATGACCGGGACAGGGATTATCAATGGCTACACCTTC. Variable domain in full (rest from reference TRBV19 and TRBJ1-2): DGGITQSPKYLFRKEGQNVTLSCEQNLNHDAMYWYRQDPGQGLRLIYYSQIVNDFQKGDIAEGYSVSREKKESFPLTVTSAQKNPTAFYLCASSMTGTGIINGYTFGSGTRLTVV.

The chain employs TRBV27 and TRBJ2-1; 10 bases agree with TRBD2. CDR3 length: 15 amino acids. Trimming cost V 7 bases and J 3 bases; bases outside gene matches: 6. Germline values: CDR1 MNHEY, CDR2 SMNVEV (reference sequence). This CDR3 reads CASTGLAENYNEQFF. CDR3 bases: TGTGCCAGCACAGGACTAGCGGAAAACTACAATGAGCAGTTCTTC.

CDR3 sequence: CASSFGVGGNSPLHF. The CDR3 region has the DNA TGTGCCAGCAGCTTTGGAGTGGGTGGGAATTCACCCCTCCACTTT. The chain joins TRBV7-9 to TRBJ1-6, with D unresolved. The CDR3 spans 15 residues. Trimming cost V 3 bases and J 7 bases, with 13 bases left between them. In germline, CDR1 is SEHNR, CDR2 FQNEAQ (reference sequence). The whole variable domain, filled in from reference TRBV7-9 and TRBJ1-6, reads DTGVSQNPRHKITKRGQNVTFRCDPISEHNRLYWYRQTLGQGPEFLTYFQNEAQLEKSRLLSDRFSAERPKGSFSTLEIQRTEQGDSAMYLCASSFGVGGNSPLHFGNGTRLTVT.

The J gene is TRBJ1-6, the V gene TRBV11-2; 7 bases line up with TRBD1. The J segment lost 8 bases and the V segment lost 5 bases, leaving 9 bases of the junction unmatched. CDR1 and CDR2 from the germline V gene are SGHAT and FQNNGV. The length of the CDR3 is 15 residues. The CDR3 coding sequence is TGTGCCAGCAGCCCCGGGGACAGAATGCATTCACCCCTCCACTTT. Translated, it gives CASSPGDRMHSPLHF.

V is TRBV11-3 and J is TRBJ2-2, with TRBD2 as a possible D gene (5 bases). This CDR3 is built from 13 residues. The V and J ends lost 6 bases and 4 bases respectively, with 9 bases between them. CDR1 is SGHNT and CDR2 is YENEEA in the germline V gene. The CDR3 spells CASRLTTTGELFF. The CDR3 nucleotides read TGTGCCAGCAGGTTGACTACCACCGGGGAGCTGTTTTTT.

This clone was observed a few times. In the same sample, other DNA sequences code for this CDR3. This chain connects TRBV19 to TRBJ2-1; possible D gene TRBD1, 5 bases. This CDR3 is built from 13 residues. Germline V lookup: CDR1 LNHDA, CDR2 SQIVND (reference sequence). V lost 2 bases, J lost 7 bases, and 9 bases lay in between. CDR3: CASSISSGNEQFF. The CDR3 nucleotides are TGTGCCAGTAGTATATCGTCAGGGAATGAGCAGTTCTTC.

CDR3 nucleotide sequence: TGTGCTAGTGGTATTACCGGGACAGCGCCAAATCAGCCCCAGCATTTT. Translation: CASGITGTAPNQPQHF. This chain uses TRBV12-5 with TRBJ1-5, with 7 bases aligning to TRBD1. The J segment lost 4 bases and the V segment lost 5 bases, leaving 11 bases of the junction unmatched. This CDR3 is 16 amino acids long. Germline-derived CDR1 and CDR2 are LGHNT and FRNRAP.

This clone was detected a few times. V gene TRBV18 combines with J gene TRBJ2-3; TRBD1 matches at 7 bases. Losses at the gene ends were 4 bases for V and 2 bases for J; bases not matched to a gene: 6. The CDR3 is made up of 15 amino acids. The germline gives CDR1 KGHSH, CDR2 LQKENI. CDR3 in amino acids: CASSHRDSNTDTQYF. The CDR3 nucleotides read TGTGCCAGCTCACACCGGGACAGCAACACAGATACGCAGTATTTT. Supplemented by reference TRBV18 and TRBJ2-3, the full variable domain reads NAGVMQNPRHLVRRRGQEARLRCSPMKGHSHVYWYRQLPEEGLKFMVYLQKENIIDESGMPKERFSAEFPKEGPSILRIQQVVRGDSAAYFCASSHRDSNTDTQYFGPGTRLTVL.

The chain has TRBV7-8 and TRBJ2-5; 11 nucleotides align to TRBD2. V shed 1 base and J 2 bases; nucleotides not matched to a gene: 6. In germline, CDR1 is SGHVS, CDR2 FQNEAQ. This CDR3 is built from 17 residues. CDR3 sequence (DNA): TGTGCCAGCAGCTTAGGGGTACTAGCGGGGGCACAAGAGACCCAGTACTTC. This translates into CASSLGVLAGAQETQYF.

This rearrangement joins TRBV21-1 to TRBJ1-3; the D call in the table, TRBD1, was not verified against the DNA. TRBV21-1 is classified as a pseudogene. This CDR3 spans 17 amino acids. The CDR3 sequence: CASSIYPRTGVGNTIYF. The CDR3 coding sequence is TGTGCCAGCAGCATCTACCCTAGGACAGGGGTTGGAAACACCATATATTTT.

V usage is TRBV28 and J usage is TRBJ2-3; possibly TRBD2 for D (6 bases). The CDR3 runs 15 residues. Between the trimmed V and J ends, which lost 1 base and 7 bases, there was a span of 15 bases. Germline CDR1 reads MDHEN; CDR2 reads SYDVKM. CDR3 in amino acids: CASSLLGGRRNTQYF. As DNA, the CDR3 is TGTGCCAGCAGTTTATTGGGGGGACGGCGGAATACGCAGTATTTT.

This chain connects TRBV6-5 to TRBJ2-7; 7 nucleotides agree with TRBD2. J lost 6 bases, V lost 7 bases, and 6 bases had no gene match. Germline CDR1 reads MNHEY; CDR2 reads SVGAGI. This CDR3 comprises 12 residues. The chain's CDR3 is CASTGLDVEQYF. In nucleotides, the CDR3 is TGTGCCAGCACCGGACTAGACGTCGAGCAGTACTTC.

The chain recombines TRBV9 with TRBJ1-1, with 10 nucleotides matching TRBD1. Germline lookup yields CDR1 SGDLS and CDR2 YYNGEE. J lost 4 bases, V lost 3 bases, and 12 bases had no gene match. The CDR3 is 17 amino acids. CDR3 loop: CASSAGGTGAGGTEAFF. For the CDR3, the DNA is TGTGCCAGCAGCGCGGGAGGGACAGGGGCTGGGGGCACTGAAGCTTTCTTT.

The table lists this clone with a count of one. This chain links TRBV6-5 with TRBJ2-3; D possibly corresponds to TRBD2 (7 bases). CDR3 length: 16 amino acids. Trimming removed 2 bases at V and 0 bases at J, with 12 bases between. The germline gives CDR1 MNHEY, CDR2 SVGAGI. The CDR3 here is CASSYGGAGSTDTQYF. CDR3 DNA sequence: TGTGCCAGCAGTTACGGGGGGGCGGGGAGCACAGATACGCAGTATTTT.

In this sample, this clone turned up a few times. The chain combines TRBV6-5 with TRBJ2-3; TRBD2 is a possible D gene (6 bases). V was cut by 5 bases and J by 4 bases, with 13 bases left in between. Germline CDR1 reads MNHEY; CDR2 reads SVGAGI. CDR3 length: 14 amino acids. The CDR3 sequence is CASSPGGGADTQYF. The CDR3 DNA follows: TGTGCCAGCAGTCCCGGAGGAGGGGCAGATACGCAGTATTTT.

This sequence joins TRBV7-6 and TRBJ2-7, with TRBD2 matching 8 bases. V shed 0 bases, J shed 0 bases, and the junction held 4 bases outside the gene matches. The germline CDR1 and CDR2 sequences are SGHVS and FNYEAQ. The CDR3 runs to 16 residues. CDR3 sequence reads: CASSLAQTSGSYEQYF. Written as DNA, the CDR3 is TGTGCCAGCAGCTTAGCCCAAACTAGCGGCTCCTACGAGCAGTACTTC. The entire variable domain, with the rest obtained from reference TRBV7-6 and TRBJ2-7, is as follows: GAGVSQSPRYKVTKRGQDVALRCDPISGHVSLYWYRQALGQGPEFLTYFNYEAQQDKSGLPNDRFSAERPEGSISTLTIQRTEQRDSAMYRCASSLAQTSGSYEQYFGPGTRLTVT.

This chain connects TRBV29-1 to TRBJ2-1, with 7 nucleotides matching TRBD1. This CDR3 spans 11 amino acids. CDR1 and CDR2 (germline): SQVTM, ANQGSEA. Germline trimming cut 7 bases from V and 14 bases from J; bases unmatched to any gene: 11. CDR3 sequence reads: CSGGDRVGKFF. For the CDR3, the DNA is TGCAGCGGCGGAGACAGGGTCGGAAAGTTCTTC.

This clone was counted only a few times. This chain joins TRBV5-6 and TRBJ1-2; the D is unclear. V lost 0 bases, J lost 2 bases, and 11 bases lay in between. The CDR3 extends over 15 amino acids. From germline, CDR1 is SGHDT and CDR2 YYEEEE. The CDR3 DNA sequence: TGTGCCAGCAGCTTGGTATCTCTACTGAACTATGGCTACACCTTC. It specifies CASSLVSLLNYGYTF. The variable domain in full, with the rest retrieved from reference TRBV5-6 and TRBJ1-2, is DAGVTQSPTHLIKTRGQQVTLRCSPKSGHDTVSWYQQALGQGPQFIFQYYEEEERQRGNFPDRFSGHQFPNYSSELNVNALLLGDSALYLCASSLVSLLNYGYTFGSGTRLTVV.

The chain joins TRBV4-1 to TRBJ2-4; TRBD2 matches at 9 bases. V lost 3 bases, J lost 0 bases, and 12 bases stayed unmatched. The germline CDR1 and CDR2 sequences are MGHRA and YSYEKL. The CDR3 has 19 residues. The CDR3: CASSQINLAGRLAKNIQYF. In nucleotides, the CDR3 is TGCGCCAGCAGCCAGATTAATCTAGCGGGACGTCTAGCCAAAAACATTCAGTACTTC.

V is TRBV25-1 and J is TRBJ2-2; D is possibly TRBD1 (5 bases). The CDR3 extends over 16 amino acids. The germline V and J ends were trimmed by 1 base and 2 bases, with 11 bases remaining between them. Germline assignment: CDR1 MGHDK and CDR2 SYGVNS. CDR3 residues: CASSEWGGTNTGELFF. The CDR3 coding sequence is TGTGCCAGCAGTGAATGGGGCGGAACCAACACCGGGGAGCTGTTTTTT.

This chain joins TRBV5-1 and TRBJ2-1; TRBD1 agrees at 8 bases. Germline V gene data show CDR1 as SGHRS and CDR2 as YFSETQ. Losses at the gene ends were 0 bases for V and 9 bases for J; bases not matched to a gene: 11. This CDR3 contains 16 residues. CDR3 loop: CASSLGGSQGATEQFF. DNA for the CDR3: TGCGCCAGCAGCTTGGGCGGGTCCCAGGGGGCCACTGAGCAGTTCTTC.

This clone was observed a few times. The rearrangement uses TRBV20-1 and TRBJ1-2; D unresolved. V lost 3 bases and J 4 bases, leaving 15 bases between the germline ends. The CDR3 covers 14 residues. The germline gives CDR1 DFQATT, CDR2 SNEGSKA (reference sequence). CDR3 nucleotides: TGCAGTGCTAGTCAGCCCACGGCGGGCTATGGCTACACCTTC. Amino acids: CSASQPTAGYGYTF.

The chain couples TRBV4-3 to TRBJ2-6; 9 bases line up with TRBD2. This CDR3 has 17 amino acids. Trimming at V came to 1 base and at J to 2 bases, leaving 3 bases not matched to a gene. Germline V gene sequence: CDR1 LGHNA, CDR2 YSLEER. CDR3 region: CASSQGASGAGANVLTF. In nucleotides, the CDR3 is TGCGCCAGCAGCCAAGGGGCTAGCGGGGCTGGGGCCAACGTCCTGACTTTC.

V gene TRBV4-3 combines with J gene TRBJ1-6; D is undetermined. CDR1 LGHNA and CDR2 YSLEER come from the germline V gene. The V end lost 8 bases, the J end lost 6 bases, and 11 bases lay between the germline ends. This CDR3 is 13 amino acids long. CDR3 region: CASSRLVNSPLHF. CDR3 nucleotides: TGCGCCAGCTCCAGGTTGGTTAATTCACCCCTCCACTTT.